The source of this TCR beta chain is a study of shared clonotypes between healthy human individuals. Whole-study findings and limits: Sampling covered nothing but blood. Tissue TCR repertoires likely differ from those found in blood.

Across several immunoSEQ plates, the genomic DNA of each subset was split evenly. Sorted-subset replicate PCR reactions contained roughly 210 ng DNA, corresponding to some 28,000 T cell genomes. Per the original methods: Filtering differed, since immunoSEQ gave only junction sequences and no quality scores. Profiled with immunoSEQ multiplex PCR; TCRdb holds only in-frame clones, not every one. That table is the source of V, J and clone size, and D and trimming were worked out from the DNA. The profile shows some 1 million clones, around 74% of them singletons. On this clone itself: Its antigen is unidentified.

This CDR3 has 14 residues. Germline lookup yields CDR1 SGHDT and CDR2 YYEEEE. V dropped 4 bases and J dropped 6 bases, with 16 bases sitting between them. The V call is TRBV5-6, the J call TRBJ1-1; D remains unclear. The sequenced sample consisted of memory CD4+ T cells sorted from blood. Subset described: CD45RA-negative fraction. The sequence came from a man between 18 and 29 years old in good health. CDR3 region: CASSLGWRSSEAFF. In nucleotides, the CDR3 is TGTGCCAGCAGCCTGGGTTGGCGATCGTCTGAAGCTTTCTTT. Variable domain in full (rest from reference TRBV5-6 and TRBJ1-1): DAGVTQSPTHLIKTRGQQVTLRCSPKSGHDTVSWYQQALGQGPQFIFQYYEEEERQRGNFPDRFSGHQFPNYSSELNVNALLLGDSALYLCASSLGWRSSEAFFGQGTRLTVV.